This T cell receptor beta chain is from a study of early T cells in non-severe SARS-CoV-2 infection. Study details: Sequencing used unsorted whole-blood bulk RNA, so chains lack pairing.

Attachment of unique molecular identifiers was made to individual cDNA molecules. Using its own MiXCR run on the 5' RACE reads, TCRdb lists one record per CDR3 protein. This sample has around 45,000 distinct CDR3 sequences; about 4% occur once, and the top ten carry just over 3%. The CDR3 length is 13 residues. V lost 5 bases, J lost 9 bases, and 9 bases stayed unmatched. Germline CDR1 LNHDA, CDR2 SQIVND (reference sequence). The table lists this clonotype with many counts. Its target is unknown. General study results and limits: Missing private and CD4 specificities, VDJdb matching favored anti-spike CD8 responses.

The sequenced material came from whole blood. The source is an adult who was a healthcare worker with PCR-confirmed SARS-CoV-2 infection or an uninfected control (not recorded which). The rearrangement uses TRBV19 and TRBJ2-7, with TRBD1 identical over 8 bases. The CDR3 loop is CASSSRQGSAQYF. DNA of the CDR3: TGTGCCAGTAGTTCCCGACAGGGGTCCGCGCAGTACTTC.